This is a list of T cell receptor beta chains from one sample in a study of T cell changes during pregnancy in multiple sclerosis. TCRdb's table, derived via immunoSEQ multiplex PCR, lists solely in-frame clones and lacks some. The sample includes approximately 120,000 clones, roughly 95% of them seen just once. The sample in question was peripheral blood, obtained after pregnancy. These receptor sequences come from a female donor with multiple sclerosis, enrolled in a pregnancy study. The CDR3 runs from the conserved cysteine through the conserved F or W. A D gene is named only where the DNA matches it firmly.

J gene: TRBJ2-1
V gene: TRBV15
D gene: -
CDR3 protein: CATSRRRGGYDEQFF
CDR3 DNA: TGTGCCACCAGCAGACGGAGAGGGGGTTACGATGAGCAGTTCTTC

J gene: TRBJ1-1
V gene: TRBV7-2
D gene: -
CDR3 protein: CASSLRHGGGSEAFF
CDR3 DNA: TGTGCCAGCAGCCTCCGGCACGGTGGCGGGTCTGAAGCTTTCTTT

J gene: TRBJ2-7
V gene: TRBV4-3
D gene: TRBD1
CDR3 protein: CASSQARRGRFEQYF
CDR3 DNA: TGCGCCAGCAGCCAAGCGCGCAGGGGGCGGTTCGAGCAGTACTTC

J gene: TRBJ1-5
V gene: TRBV2
D gene: -
CDR3 protein: CASSQTEYQPQHF
CDR3 DNA: TGTGCCAGCAGCCAGACAGAATATCAGCCCCAGCATTTT

J gene: TRBJ2-2
V gene: TRBV5-4
D gene: -
CDR3 protein: CASSALLGSGPSNTGELFF
CDR3 DNA: TGTGCCAGCAGCGCCTTGTTGGGTAGCGGCCCCTCGAACACCGGGGAGCTGTTTTTT

J gene: TRBJ2-6
V gene: TRBV15
D gene: TRBD1
CDR3 protein: CATSRAQGAGANVLTF
CDR3 DNA: TGTGCCACCAGCAGAGCACAGGGGGCTGGGGCCAACGTCCTGACTTTC

J gene: TRBJ2-7
V gene: TRBV7-2
D gene: -
CDR3 protein: CASSLVGASSYEQYF
CDR3 DNA: TGTGCCAGCAGCTTAGTGGGAGCCAGCTCCTACGAGCAGTACTTC

J gene: TRBJ2-5
V gene: TRBV9
D gene: TRBD2
CDR3 protein: CASSVAAREGKETQYF
CDR3 DNA: TGTGCCAGCAGCGTAGCAGCGCGGGAGGGAAAAGAGACCCAGTACTTC

J gene: TRBJ2-3
V gene: TRBV6-6
D gene: -
CDR3 protein: CASNRQSHDTQYF
CDR3 DNA: TGTGCCAGCAACAGACAGTCTCACGATACGCAGTATTTT

J gene: TRBJ2-1
V gene: TRBV2
D gene: -
CDR3 protein: CASKTSSYNEQFF
CDR3 DNA: TGTGCCAGCAAAACCAGCTCCTACAATGAGCAGTTCTTC

J gene: TRBJ2-1
V gene: TRBV9
D gene: TRBD2
CDR3 protein: CASSVFTSGSGEQFF
CDR3 DNA: TGTGCCAGCAGCGTATTTACTAGCGGGAGTGGTGAGCAGTTCTTC

J gene: TRBJ1-2
V gene: TRBV2
D gene: -
CDR3 protein: CASPPRVGRGGYGYTF
CDR3 DNA: TGTGCCAGCCCCCCCAGGGTGGGGCGGGGGGGCTATGGCTACACCTTC

J gene: TRBJ1-2
V gene: TRBV15
D gene: -
CDR3 protein: CATSRNTPGANYGYTF
CDR3 DNA: TGTGCCACCAGCAGAAACACCCCCGGAGCTAACTATGGCTACACCTTC

J gene: TRBJ1-1
V gene: TRBV19
D gene: -
CDR3 protein: CASSLYRDTEAFF
CDR3 DNA: TGTGCCAGTAGTTTGTACAGAGACACTGAAGCTTTCTTT

J gene: TRBJ2-7
V gene: TRBV19
D gene: -
CDR3 protein: CASSAGTLYEQYF
CDR3 DNA: TGTGCCAGTAGTGCCGGGACACTCTACGAGCAGTACTTC